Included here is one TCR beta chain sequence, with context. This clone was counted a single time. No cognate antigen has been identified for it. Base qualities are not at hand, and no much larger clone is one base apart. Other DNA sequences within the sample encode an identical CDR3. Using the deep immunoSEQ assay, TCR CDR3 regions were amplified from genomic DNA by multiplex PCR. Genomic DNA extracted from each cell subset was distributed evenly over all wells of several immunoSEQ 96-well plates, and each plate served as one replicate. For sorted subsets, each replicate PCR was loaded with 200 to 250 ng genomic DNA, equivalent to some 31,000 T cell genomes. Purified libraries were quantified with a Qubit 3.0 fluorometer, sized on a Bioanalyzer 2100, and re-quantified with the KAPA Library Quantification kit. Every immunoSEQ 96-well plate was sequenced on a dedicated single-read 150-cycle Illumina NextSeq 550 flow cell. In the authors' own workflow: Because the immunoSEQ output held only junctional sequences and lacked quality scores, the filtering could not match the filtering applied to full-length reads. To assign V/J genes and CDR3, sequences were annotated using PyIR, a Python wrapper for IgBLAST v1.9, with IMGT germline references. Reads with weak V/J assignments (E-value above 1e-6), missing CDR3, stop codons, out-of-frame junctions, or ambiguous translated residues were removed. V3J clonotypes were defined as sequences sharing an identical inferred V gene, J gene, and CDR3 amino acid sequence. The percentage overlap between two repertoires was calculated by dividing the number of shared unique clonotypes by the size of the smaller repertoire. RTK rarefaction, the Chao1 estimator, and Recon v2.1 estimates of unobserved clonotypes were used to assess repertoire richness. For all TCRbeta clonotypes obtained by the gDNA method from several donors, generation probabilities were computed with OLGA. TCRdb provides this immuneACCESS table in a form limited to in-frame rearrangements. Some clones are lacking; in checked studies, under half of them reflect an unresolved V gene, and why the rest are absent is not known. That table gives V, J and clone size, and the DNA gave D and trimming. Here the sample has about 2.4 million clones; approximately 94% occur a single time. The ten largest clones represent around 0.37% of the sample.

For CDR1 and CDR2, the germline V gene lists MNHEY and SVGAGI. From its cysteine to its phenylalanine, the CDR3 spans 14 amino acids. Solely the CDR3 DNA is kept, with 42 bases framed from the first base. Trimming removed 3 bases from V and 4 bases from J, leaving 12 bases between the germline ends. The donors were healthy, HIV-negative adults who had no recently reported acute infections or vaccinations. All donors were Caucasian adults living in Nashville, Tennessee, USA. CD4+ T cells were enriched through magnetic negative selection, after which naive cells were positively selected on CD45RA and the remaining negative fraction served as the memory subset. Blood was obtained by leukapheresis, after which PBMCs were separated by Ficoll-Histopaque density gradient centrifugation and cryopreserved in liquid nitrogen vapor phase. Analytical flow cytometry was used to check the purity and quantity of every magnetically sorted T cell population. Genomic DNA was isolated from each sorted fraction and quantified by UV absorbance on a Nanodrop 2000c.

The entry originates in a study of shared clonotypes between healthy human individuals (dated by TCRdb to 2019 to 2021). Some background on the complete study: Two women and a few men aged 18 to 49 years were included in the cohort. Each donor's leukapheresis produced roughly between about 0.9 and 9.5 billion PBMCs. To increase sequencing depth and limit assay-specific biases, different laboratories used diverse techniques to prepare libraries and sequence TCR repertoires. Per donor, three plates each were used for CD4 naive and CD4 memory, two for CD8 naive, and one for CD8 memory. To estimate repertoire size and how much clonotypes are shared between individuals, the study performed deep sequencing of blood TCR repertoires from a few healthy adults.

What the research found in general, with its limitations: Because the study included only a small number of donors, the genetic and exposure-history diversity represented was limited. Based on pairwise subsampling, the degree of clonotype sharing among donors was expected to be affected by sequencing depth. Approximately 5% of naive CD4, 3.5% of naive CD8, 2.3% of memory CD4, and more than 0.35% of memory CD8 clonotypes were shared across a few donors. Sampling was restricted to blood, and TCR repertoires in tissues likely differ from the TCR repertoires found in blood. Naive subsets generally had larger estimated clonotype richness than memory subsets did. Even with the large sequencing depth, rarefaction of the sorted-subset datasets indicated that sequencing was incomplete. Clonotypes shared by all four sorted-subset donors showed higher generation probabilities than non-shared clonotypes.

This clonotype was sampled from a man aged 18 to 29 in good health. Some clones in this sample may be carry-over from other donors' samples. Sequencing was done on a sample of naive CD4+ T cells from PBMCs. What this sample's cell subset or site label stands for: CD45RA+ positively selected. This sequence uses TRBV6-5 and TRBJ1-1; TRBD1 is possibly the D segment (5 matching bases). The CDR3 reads CASSYSQGSTEAFF. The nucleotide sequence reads TGTGCCAGCAGTTATTCTCAGGGAAGCACTGAAGCTTTCTTT.